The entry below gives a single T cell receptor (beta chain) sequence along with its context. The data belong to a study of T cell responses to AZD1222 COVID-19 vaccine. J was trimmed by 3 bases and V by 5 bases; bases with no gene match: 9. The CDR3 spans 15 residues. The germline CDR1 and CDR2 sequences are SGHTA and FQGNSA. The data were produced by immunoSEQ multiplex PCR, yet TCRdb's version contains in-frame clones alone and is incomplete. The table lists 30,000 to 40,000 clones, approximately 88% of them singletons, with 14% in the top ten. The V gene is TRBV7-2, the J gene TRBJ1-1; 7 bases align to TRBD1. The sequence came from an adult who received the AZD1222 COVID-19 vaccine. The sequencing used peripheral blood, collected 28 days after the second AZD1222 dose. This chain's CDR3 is CASSKMTGRDTEAFF. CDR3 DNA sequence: TGTGCCAGCAGCAAAATGACAGGGAGGGACACTGAAGCTTTCTTT.